These 24 T cell receptor beta chains originate from one sample sequenced in a study of T cell responses to AZD1222 COVID-19 vaccine. Produced via immunoSEQ multiplex PCR; TCRdb's table is partial and in-frame only. The sample has about 86,000 clones, around 88% seen once. Here the sequenced sample was peripheral blood, taken on day 0 of MenACWY control vaccination. The receptors were gathered from an adult in good health.

This chain connects TRBV19 to TRBJ1-4; 7 nucleotides align to TRBD1. CDR3 length equals 15 residues. After removal of 4 bases from V and 4 bases from J, the junction contained 6 bases not matched to a gene. CDR1 is LNHDA and CDR2 is SQIVND in the germline V gene (reference sequence). DNA for the CDR3: TGTGCCAGTAGTACCCGACAGGGTGGTAATGAAAAACTGTTTTTT. It encodes CASSTRQGGNEKLFF.

CDR3 region: CASSPDRGLGGYTF. The DNA of the CDR3 is TGTGCCAGCAGCCCGGACAGGGGGCTCGGGGGCTACACCTTC. The chain employs TRBV14 and TRBJ1-2; the match to TRBD1 covers 11 bases. The CDR3 runs to 14 residues. V trimming: 4 bases; J trimming: 8 bases; junction bases outside the gene matches: 6. Germline V CDR1 and CDR2: SGHDN, FVKESK.

This chain uses TRBV9 with TRBJ1-5; the D is unclear. V was pared by 2 bases and J by 1 base, with 4 bases between. The CDR3 runs 13 residues. The germline V gene encodes CDR1 SGDLS and CDR2 YYNGEE. This CDR3 is CASSVPSNQPQHF. The CDR3, as DNA: TGTGCCAGCAGCGTCCCGAGCAATCAGCCCCAGCATTTT.

A single count supports this clone. The chain employs TRBV7-9 and TRBJ1-1; D is uncertain. The CDR3 spans 13 residues. CDR1 is SEHNR and CDR2 is FQNEAQ in the germline V gene (reference sequence). Trimming took off 1 base at V and 8 bases at J, with 11 bases between the two ends. The CDR3 nucleotides read TGTGCCAGCAGCTTAGAAGGAGCGGGGGAAGCTTTCTTT. Translated, it gives CASSLEGAGEAFF.

The chain couples TRBV7-9 to TRBJ2-1; tentatively, D is TRBD2 (6 bases). In germline, CDR1 is SEHNR, CDR2 FQNEAQ (reference sequence). The CDR3 consists of 17 residues. Trimming left V 4 bases short and J 5 bases short, with 21 bases between. CDR3 coding DNA: TGTGCCAGCAGCTCCCCCAGGCGGGGAGATGGGGACAATGAGCAGTTCTTC. Its translation: CASSSPRRGDGDNEQFF.

The chain is built from TRBV15 and TRBJ1-2, with D maybe TRBD1 (5 bases). The V and J ends lost 1 base and 10 bases respectively, with 10 bases between them. The CDR3 covers 12 residues. The germline gives CDR1 LNHNV, CDR2 YYDKDF (reference sequence). The CDR3 DNA reads TGTGCCACCAGCAGAGCCGAAGGGGACTACACCTTC. It yields the protein CATSRAEGDYTF.

The genes are TRBV21-1 and TRBJ1-2; the DNA was not used to check the table's D call, TRBD1. TRBV21-1 is shown as a pseudogene. This CDR3 has 14 amino acids. CDR3 nucleotide sequence: TGTGCCAGCAGCAAAGCTTGGCAGAATGTGGGCTACACCTTC. This gives the protein CASSKAWQNVGYTF.

This clone was detected once. The CDR3: CASSQDGLVSPYF. CDR3 coding DNA: TGTGCCAGCAGTCAAGACGGCCTGGTTTCTCCGTACTTC. The V and J genes are TRBV6-6 and TRBJ2-7; unclear D gene. V dropped 5 bases and J dropped 12 bases, with 20 bases sitting between them. CDR1 and CDR2 from the germline V gene are MNHNY and SVGAGI (reference sequence). The CDR3 has 13 residues.

This chain joins TRBV30 and TRBJ2-7; 8 bases align to TRBD1. V gave up 2 bases and J gave up 6 bases; unmatched junction bases: 6. CDR1 and CDR2 from the germline V gene are GTSNPN and SVGIG (reference sequence). The CDR3 runs 13 residues. CDR3 nucleotides: TGTGCCTGGAGTTCGGACAGGGTGGGCGAGCAGTACTTC. Translation: CAWSSDRVGEQYF.

This chain uses TRBV10-3 with TRBJ2-3; either TRBD1 or TRBD2 may supply D (5 bases each). Trimming stripped 5 bases from V and 2 bases from J, with 14 bases between. The CDR3 runs 15 residues. Germline loops: CDR1 ENHRY, CDR2 SYGVKD. The CDR3 sequence: CAISWDGGYTDTQYF. In DNA form, the CDR3 reads TGTGCCATCAGTTGGGACGGTGGATACACAGATACGCAGTATTTT.

V is TRBV5-6 and J is TRBJ2-1, with a possible D match to TRBD1 (5 bases). Germline V gene data show CDR1 as SGHDT and CDR2 as YYEEEE. Between the trimmed V and J ends, which lost 1 base and 6 bases, there was a span of 11 bases. CDR3 length: 14 residues. CDR3 nucleotide sequence: TGTGCCAGCAGCTTGTTTGACAGCCCCAATGAGCAGTTCTTC. It is translated as CASSLFDSPNEQFF.

This clone was counted only a few times. The CDR3 here is CASSSGDSGHEQYF. The CDR3 DNA follows: TGCGCCAGCAGCTCAGGGGACAGCGGCCACGAGCAGTACTTC. This rearrangement joins TRBV5-1 to TRBJ2-7, with 7 bases aligning to TRBD1. CDR1 and CDR2 (germline): SGHRS, YFSETQ. This CDR3 contains 14 residues. V shed 3 bases, J shed 5 bases, and the junction held 8 bases outside the gene matches.

The chain carries TRBV14 and TRBJ2-6, with a tentative D call TRBD1 (5 bases). Trimming removed 3 bases at V and 3 bases at J, with 15 bases between. This CDR3 comprises 17 residues. The germline V gene has CDR1 SGHDN and CDR2 FVKESK. The CDR3 reads CASSHVSGFYGANVLTF. In DNA form, the CDR3 reads TGTGCCAGCAGCCATGTTTCAGGGTTCTATGGGGCCAACGTCCTGACTTTC.

In DNA form, the CDR3 reads TGTGCCAGCAGTACCGGACAGGGACTCTACAATGAGCAGTTCTTC. Amino acids: CASSTGQGLYNEQFF. This chain uses TRBV25-1 with TRBJ2-1; 8 positions agree with TRBD1. J gave up 3 bases and V 5 bases, and 6 bases lay outside the gene matches. CDR1 is MGHDK and CDR2 is SYGVNS in the germline V gene. The CDR3 extends over 15 amino acids.

The chain recombines TRBV19 with TRBJ1-1; no definite D call. Trimming left V 10 bases short and J 0 bases short, with 12 bases between. This CDR3 contains 13 residues. Per germline, CDR1 LNHDA and CDR2 SQIVND (reference sequence). The chain's CDR3 is CATSVRMNTEAFF. The CDR3 DNA follows: TGTGCCACCTCAGTGAGGATGAACACTGAAGCTTTCTTT.

The gene calls are TRBV19 and TRBJ1-2; possible D gene TRBD1, 5 bases. V was cut by 6 bases and J by 6 bases, with 17 bases left in between. The CDR3 is 14 amino acids. Germline loops: CDR1 LNHDA, CDR2 SQIVND (reference sequence). The chain's CDR3 is CASSGSGVSNGYTF. The CDR3 nucleotides are TGTGCCAGTAGCGGTTCGGGGGTCTCAAATGGCTACACCTTC.

The rearrangement joins TRBV28 to TRBJ2-5; TRBD2 matches at 11 bases. This CDR3 has 15 residues. Losses at the gene ends were 6 bases for V and 1 base for J; bases not matched to a gene: 4. CDR1 and CDR2 from the germline V gene are MDHEN and SYDVKM. Here the CDR3 DNA reads TGTGCCAGCAGGCCGACTAGCGGGGTCCAAGAGACCCAGTACTTC. Translated, it gives CASRPTSGVQETQYF.

This clone has just one count. The J gene is TRBJ1-5, the V gene TRBV6-5; D gene unclear. Germline assignment: CDR1 MNHEY and CDR2 SVGAGI. The CDR3 length is 14 residues. V was trimmed by 5 bases and J by 6 bases, leaving 14 bases between them. The CDR3 protein is CASSRNREGQPQHF. CDR3 nucleotide sequence: TGTGCCAGCAGTCGGAACCGAGAGGGTCAGCCCCAGCATTTT.

The chain carries TRBV15 and TRBJ2-2, with D perhaps TRBD2 (5 bases). CDR1 and CDR2 (germline): LNHNV, YYDKDF (reference sequence). The CDR3 totals 16 residues. Trimming removed 1 base from V and 2 bases from J, with 11 bases in between. As DNA, the CDR3 is TGTGCCACCAGCAGAGTCCGGGGAGCTAACACCGGGGAGCTGTTTTTT. Encoded protein: CATSRVRGANTGELFF.

The rearrangement links TRBV10-1 to TRBJ2-5; 14 positions match TRBD2. The germline CDR1 and CDR2 sequences are WNHNN and SYGVQD (reference sequence). The CDR3 has 14 amino acids. With 6 bases clipped from V and 6 bases from J, the junction kept 3 bases outside the gene matches. The CDR3 loop reads CASRTSGGAQTQYF. The CDR3 DNA reads as TGCGCCAGCAGGACTAGCGGGGGGGCGCAGACCCAGTACTTC.

This chain's CDR3 is CASIRANPGRGYTF. The CDR3, as DNA: TGTGCCAGCATCCGGGCCAATCCCGGGAGGGGCTACACCTTC. The genes are TRBV28 and TRBJ1-2; the D is unclear. Trimming cost V 7 bases and J 8 bases, with 20 bases left between them. Germline V gene data show CDR1 as MDHEN and CDR2 as SYDVKM. This CDR3 comprises 14 residues.

J is TRBJ2-5 and V is TRBV4-2; 11 bases are a match to TRBD2. CDR1 and CDR2 from the germline V gene are LGHNA and YNFKEQ. J lost 0 bases, V lost 0 bases, and 6 bases had no gene match. This CDR3 is built from 18 residues. Here the CDR3 DNA reads TGTGCCAGCAGCCAAGAGACCCGGACTAGCGGGTACCAAGAGACCCAGTACTTC. Its protein is CASSQETRTSGYQETQYF.

V and J are TRBV3-1 (or the pseudogene TRBV3-2) and TRBJ1-2, with TRBD1 as a possible D gene (5 bases). Trimming left V 3 bases short and J 3 bases short, with 11 bases between. In germline, CDR1 is LGHDT, CDR2 YNNKEL (reference sequence). The CDR3 spans 14 residues. The CDR3 region has the DNA TGTGCCAGCAGCCAGGGGCCCTCAGACTATGGCTACACCTTC. Residues: CASSQGPSDYGYTF.

The rearrangement uses TRBV27 and TRBJ1-2; weak D call: TRBD1 (5 bases). Germline CDR1 and CDR2: MNHEY and SMNVEV (reference sequence). The CDR3 is 13 amino acids. The V gene lost 3 bases and the J gene lost 3 bases, with 8 bases spanning the gap. For the CDR3, the DNA is TGTGCCAGCAGTTTCGGCAGGGACTATGGCTACACCTTC. It encodes CASSFGRDYGYTF.